The clone carrying this TCR beta chain has at least ten counts. Its specificity is unknown. This sample stems from a study of CD8 T cells in ankylosing spondylitis. Study-level results: Disease-associated clonotypes exhibited CD8+ identity and were relatively infrequent in peripheral blood.

Quantitative 5'-RACE was performed with molecular barcodes, and it yielded the TCR beta libraries. TCRdb reanalysed the 5' RACE reads using MiXCR and keeps one entry per CDR3 protein. The sample yields around 340,000 distinct CDR3 sequences, roughly 14% seen once. The CDR3 extends over 14 amino acids. CDR1 and CDR2 from the germline V gene are SQVTM and ANQGSEA. V dropped 5 bases and J dropped 2 bases, with 12 bases sitting between them. The sequence was obtained from a male donor with ankylosing spondylitis or in good health (not recorded which). The V gene is TRBV29-1, the J gene TRBJ2-2; D not certain. The sequenced material came from blood, either unsorted or a sorted T cell fraction (not recorded which). CDR3 region: CSVPRVPNTGELFF. The CDR3 DNA is TGCAGCGTTCCAAGGGTGCCCAACACCGGGGAGCTGTTTTTT.